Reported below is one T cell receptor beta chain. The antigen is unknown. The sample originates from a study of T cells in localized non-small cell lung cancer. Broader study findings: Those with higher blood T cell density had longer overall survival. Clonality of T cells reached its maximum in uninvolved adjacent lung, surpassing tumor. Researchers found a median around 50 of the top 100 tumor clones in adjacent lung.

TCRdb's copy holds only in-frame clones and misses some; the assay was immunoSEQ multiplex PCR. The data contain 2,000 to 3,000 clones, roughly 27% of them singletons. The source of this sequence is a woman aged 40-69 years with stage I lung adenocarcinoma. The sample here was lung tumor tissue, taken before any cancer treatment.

The CDR3 is CASSSLGVAGVGNYEQYF. The DNA of the CDR3 is TGTGCCAGCAGCTCACTCGGGGTAGCGGGAGTTGGGAACTACGAGCAGTACTTC. This chain links TRBV11-3 with TRBJ2-7; 9 bases are a match to TRBD2. In germline, CDR1 is SGHNT, CDR2 YENEEA. The CDR3 runs to 18 residues. Trimming cost V 4 bases and J 3 bases; bases outside gene matches: 16.